These 23 T cell receptor beta chains originate from one sample sequenced in a study of OX40 agonist ivuxolimab in advanced cancers. Sequencing used immunoSEQ multiplex PCR; TCRdb keeps in-frame clones, though not all of them. The table records tens of thousands of clones, 80% to 90% of them present only once. Here the sequenced sample was CD4+ or CD8+ T cells sorted from blood, taken in a trial of the OX40 agonist ivuxolimab. Receptors originate from an adult with an advanced solid tumor such as melanoma, head and neck, liver or kidney cancer.

The chain joins TRBV2 to TRBJ2-1, with D unclear. Germline V gene lookup returns CDR1 SNHLY and CDR2 FYNNEI. Trimming took 5 bases from V and 12 from J, leaving 8 bases between them. The CDR3 length is 10 residues. The CDR3 is CASSIKGQFF. In nucleotides, the CDR3 is TGTGCCAGCAGTATTAAGGGGCAGTTCTTC. The full variable domain, with the rest looked up from reference TRBV2 and TRBJ2-1, is EPEVTQTPSHQVTQMGQEVILRCVPISNHLYFYWYRQILGQKVEFLVSFYNNEISEKSEIFDDQFSVERPDGSNFTLKIRSTKLEDSAMYFCASSIKGQFFGPGTRLTVL.

The chain carries TRBV6-6 and TRBJ2-7; D gene ambiguous. Trimming took 8 bases from V and 6 from J, leaving 23 bases between them. This CDR3 spans 15 amino acids. Per germline, CDR1 MNHNY and CDR2 SVGAGI (reference sequence). CDR3 amino acids: CASRKSLLGLLEQYV. As DNA, the CDR3 is TGTGCCAGCCGAAAGTCCCTTCTAGGTCTGCTCGAGCAGTACGTC.

In this sample, this clone turned up a few times. The chain recombines TRBV4-2 with TRBJ1-1, with D maybe TRBD1 (5 bases). The CDR3 contains 15 residues. Germline CDR1 LGHNA, CDR2 YNFKEQ. With 0 bases removed from V and 0 bases from J, the gap between germline ends came to 8 bases. As DNA, the CDR3 is TGTGCCAGCAGCCAAGAGCCGGGACTGAACACTGAAGCTTTCTTT. Its translation: CASSQEPGLNTEAFF.

The CDR3 is CASSPAGVSYNEQFF. DNA for the CDR3: TGTGCCAGCAGTCCCGCAGGGGTTTCCTACAATGAGCAGTTCTTC. This sequence joins TRBV28 and TRBJ2-1, with D possibly being TRBD1 (6 bases). V lost 5 bases and J 1 base, leaving 12 bases between the germline ends. This CDR3 spans 15 amino acids. Germline assignment: CDR1 MDHEN and CDR2 SYDVKM.

The CDR3 sequence: CASWDSENTGELFF. The CDR3 DNA sequence: TGTGCCAGCTGGGATAGCGAGAACACCGGGGAGCTGTTTTTT. This rearrangement joins TRBV5-8 to TRBJ2-2; D is perhaps TRBD2 (5 bases). This CDR3 comprises 14 residues. Germline CDR1 is SGHTS and CDR2 is YDEGEE. V lost 7 bases and J lost 1, with 11 bases in between.

The chain couples TRBV10-2 to TRBJ2-7, with a possible D match to TRBD2 (6 bases). Germline CDR1 is WSHSY and CDR2 is SAAADI. The CDR3 covers 14 residues. The V gene lost 4 bases and the J gene lost 1 base, with 11 bases spanning the gap. CDR3: CASSGVAASYEQYF. In nucleotides, the CDR3 is TGCGCCAGCAGTGGGGTAGCGGCTTCCTACGAGCAGTACTTC.

The chain employs TRBV28 and TRBJ2-3; 7 nucleotides line up with TRBD2. The CDR3 runs to 17 residues. V shed 0 bases and J 0 bases; nucleotides not matched to a gene: 6. Germline lookup yields CDR1 MDHEN and CDR2 SYDVKM. CDR3 region: CASSLWASGASTDTQYF. CDR3 sequence (DNA): TGTGCCAGCAGTTTATGGGCTAGCGGTGCTAGCACAGATACGCAGTATTTT. Together with reference TRBV28 and TRBJ2-3, the CDR3 gives the full variable domain: DVKVTQSSRYLVKRTGEKVFLECVQDMDHENMFWYRQDPGLGLRLIYFSYDVKMKEKGDIPEGYSVSREKKERFSLILESASTNQTSMYLCASSLWASGASTDTQYFGPGTRLTVL.

This CDR3 reads CASSMGNQPQHF. The CDR3 region has the DNA TGTGCCAGCAGCATGGGGAATCAGCCCCAGCATTTT. This chain connects TRBV5-6 to TRBJ1-5; D gene unclear. Germline V gene sequence: CDR1 SGHDT, CDR2 YYEEEE. Trimming left V 4 bases short and J 4 bases short, with 6 bases between. This CDR3 region has 12 residues.

The chain has TRBV19 and TRBJ2-1; weak D call: TRBD1 (5 bases). The germline gives CDR1 LNHDA, CDR2 SQIVND (reference sequence). The CDR3 contains 15 residues. V lost 5 bases and J lost 5, with 16 bases in between. The CDR3 is CASSPPGRGNNEQFF. CDR3 sequence (DNA): TGTGCCAGTAGTCCCCCCGGAAGGGGAAACAATGAGCAGTTCTTC.

The V gene is TRBV5-4, the J gene TRBJ1-2; D is possibly TRBD1 (5 bases). This CDR3 is 16 amino acids long. CDR1 is SGHNT, CDR2 YYREEE, per germline (reference sequence). Between the trimmed V and J ends, which lost 4 bases and 4 bases, there was a span of 20 bases. CDR3 residues: CASSHWGTVLGYGYTF. The CDR3 nucleotides read TGTGCCAGCAGCCACTGGGGGACGGTGCTCGGCTATGGCTACACCTTC.

The rearrangement uses TRBV25-1 and TRBJ2-3; TRBD1 might be the D (6 bases). Trimming took 6 bases from V and 2 from J, leaving 12 bases between them. CDR1 MGHDK and CDR2 SYGVNS come from the germline V gene. This CDR3 contains 14 residues. The CDR3, as DNA: TGTGCCAGCAGCGAAACAGGGTTCACAGATACGCAGTATTTT. Its translation: CASSETGFTDTQYF.

The chain has TRBV11-3 and TRBJ2-1; TRBD2 might be the D (6 bases). The V end was cut by 5 bases, the J end by 2 bases, with 13 bases between. Germline V gene sequence: CDR1 SGHNT, CDR2 YENEEA. There are 15 residues in the CDR3. As DNA, the CDR3 is TGTGCCAGCAGCATCCGGGACTCCACCTACAATGAGCAGTTCTTC. This gives the protein CASSIRDSTYNEQFF.

The chain couples TRBV28 to TRBJ1-2; possibly TRBD1 for D (6 bases). The CDR3 length is 15 residues. With 6 bases removed from V and 3 bases from J, the gap between germline ends came to 17 bases. Germline V gene lookup returns CDR1 MDHEN and CDR2 SYDVKM. The CDR3 region is CASSLSLDSYYGYTF. The CDR3 DNA sequence: TGTGCCAGCAGCCTATCCCTGGACAGCTACTATGGCTACACCTTC.

This sequence joins TRBV4-1 and TRBJ1-1; D remains ambiguous. CDR1 MGHRA and CDR2 YSYEKL come from the germline V gene. The CDR3 is made up of 14 amino acids. Trimming took 0 bases from V and 6 from J, leaving 11 bases between them. Here the CDR3 DNA reads TGCGCCAGCAGCCAAGAAAGGGTCGGGGCTGAAGCTTTCTTT. It translates to CASSQERVGAEAFF.

The CDR3 sequence is CASSLTNEQFF. Written as DNA, the CDR3 is TGTGCCAGCAGCTTGACCAATGAGCAGTTCTTC. This chain joins TRBV5-4 and TRBJ2-1, with D unclear. Trimming took off 1 base at V and 6 bases at J, with 2 bases between the two ends. The CDR3 covers 11 residues. Germline V gene lookup returns CDR1 SGHNT and CDR2 YYREEE (reference sequence).

This clone appeared a single time. This CDR3 reads CASSIGTGTWDEQFF. CDR3 sequence (DNA): TGTGCCAGTAGTATAGGGACGGGGACCTGGGATGAGCAGTTCTTC. The chain employs TRBV19 and TRBJ2-1, with D possibly called TRBD1 or TRBD2 (5 bases each). The germline CDR1 and CDR2 sequences are LNHDA and SQIVND (reference sequence). Trimming took 1 base from V and 8 from J, leaving 15 bases between them. This CDR3 comprises 15 residues.

In this sample, this clone turned up once. The chain links TRBV27 to TRBJ2-2; 7 nucleotides line up with TRBD2. Trimming at V came to 3 bases and at J to 5 bases, leaving 6 bases not matched to a gene. Germline CDR1 MNHEY, CDR2 SMNVEV (reference sequence). CDR3 length equals 15 residues. CDR3 amino acids: CASSLAGVVTGELFF. CDR3 DNA sequence: TGTGCCAGCAGTTTGGCGGGAGTGGTAACCGGGGAGCTGTTTTTT.

This chain connects TRBV2 to TRBJ2-3; D may correspond to TRBD1 or TRBD2 (5 bases each). Trimming took off 5 bases at V and 4 bases at J, with 19 bases between the two ends. The germline CDR1 and CDR2 sequences are SNHLY and FYNNEI. This CDR3 spans 16 amino acids. The CDR3 here is CASSPRLVGVADTQYF. The CDR3 coding sequence is TGTGCCAGCAGTCCCCGGCTCGTGGGGGTCGCAGATACGCAGTATTTT.

V is TRBV7-6 and J is TRBJ1-1; D might be TRBD1 (5 bases). The germline V gene has CDR1 SGHVS and CDR2 FNYEAQ. This CDR3 is built from 12 residues. Trimming left V 10 bases short and J 1 base short, with 10 bases between. The CDR3 DNA is TGTGCCAACAGGCCAGCGAACACTGAAGCTTTCTTT. As protein: CANRPANTEAFF.

The J gene is TRBJ2-3, the V gene TRBV7-8; 9 nucleotides match TRBD2. CDR1 SGHVS and CDR2 FQNEAQ come from the germline V gene. This CDR3 contains 15 residues. The V segment lost 3 bases and the J segment 3 bases; nucleotides outside the gene matches: 4. CDR3 nucleotide sequence: TGTGCCAGCAGCTTCTTGCGGGAGGGAACAGATACGCAGTATTTT. This gives the protein CASSFLREGTDTQYF.

V usage is TRBV2 and J usage is TRBJ1-4; no reliable D call. The CDR3 extends over 11 amino acids. Per germline, CDR1 SNHLY and CDR2 FYNNEI. With 6 bases removed from V and 7 bases from J, the gap between germline ends came to 6 bases. The CDR3 here is CASRSSEKLFF. The CDR3 DNA reads as TGTGCCAGCAGGAGCAGTGAAAAACTGTTTTTT.

CDR3 nucleotides: TGTGCCAGCAGTTACTTTAGCACCGGGGAGCTGTTTTTT. Translated, it gives CASSYFSTGELFF. The rearrangement links TRBV6-5 to TRBJ2-2, with no clear D. This CDR3 is built from 13 residues. V was pared by 1 base and J by 4 bases, with 4 bases between. Germline CDR1 reads MNHEY; CDR2 reads SVGAGI.

This clone was seen more than once but under ten times. CDR3 nucleotides: TGCGCCAGCAGCTGGGGGACAGGGCGGATAAAGCATGTCCCGGGGGATGGCTACACCTTC. Translating it yields CASSWGTGRIKHVPGDGYTF. The rearrangement uses TRBV5-1 and TRBJ1-2, with TRBD1 matching 9 bases. CDR1 is SGHRS, CDR2 YFSETQ, per germline. CDR3 length equals 20 residues. The V segment lost 3 bases and the J segment 6 bases; nucleotides outside the gene matches: 24.